Listed below are T cell receptor beta chains from one sample, sequenced in a study of T cells in Graves' hyperthyroidism and ophthalmopathy. Each CDR3 protein gets one entry after TCRdb re-called the multiplex PCR reads with MiXCR. Of some 760,000 distinct CDR3 sequences listed, less than 15% are singletons. The sample comprised blood. The receptors stem from a woman in her late teens or twenties with Graves' hyperthyroidism. The CDR3 runs from the conserved cysteine through the conserved F or W. The D gene is left open where the match is weak. Clone size is given for some rows only: seen once, a few or many times, or a class if the clone is expanded.

v_call	j_call	d_call	clone_size	cdr3_aa	cdr3_nt
TRBV24-1	TRBJ2-5	TRBD2	NA	CATSDSAGGSQETQYF	TGTGCCACCAGTGATTCTGCGGGAGGATCACAAGAGACCCAGTACTTC
TRBV7-9	TRBJ2-3	NA	many	CASSFDPADTQYF	TGTGCCAGCAGCTTTGACCCCGCGGATACGCAGTATTTT
TRBV7-2	TRBJ2-5	NA	NA	CASSLYTTPLAQTQYF	TGTGCCAGCAGCTTATATACTACCCCCCTAGCGCAGACCCAGTACTTC
TRBV9	TRBJ2-7	TRBD2	NA	CASSVAGGSDEQYF	TGTGCCAGCAGCGTAGCCGGCGGGAGCGACGAGCAGTACTTC
TRBV19	TRBJ2-1	NA	few	CASSIADGNEQFF	TGTGCCAGTAGTATAGCCGACGGGAATGAGCAGTTCTTC
TRBV7-6	TRBJ2-5	NA	many	CASSLVPDRKTQYF	TGTGCCAGCAGCTTAGTCCCAGACCGAAAGACCCAGTACTTC
TRBV19	TRBJ2-3	TRBD2	NA	CASSGLAISTDTQYF	TGTGCCAGTAGCGGACTAGCGATTAGCACAGATACGCAGTATTTT
TRBV5-1	TRBJ2-5	TRBD2	few	CASSTSGRETQYF	TGCGCCAGCTCGACTAGCGGGAGAGAGACCCAGTACTTC
TRBV28	TRBJ2-1	NA	NA	CASSSPQGGSYNEQFF	TGTGCCAGCAGTTCCCCCCAGGGCGGCTCCTACAATGAGCAGTTCTTC
TRBV29-1	TRBJ2-3	TRBD2	few	CSNHSGRKQTDTQYF	TGCAGCAACCATAGCGGGAGAAAACAGACAGATACGCAGTATTTT
TRBV20-1	TRBJ2-7	NA	many	CSAPDVTGSSYEQYF	TGCAGTGCTCCTGATGTCACGGGTTCATCCTACGAGCAGTACTTC
TRBV6-1	TRBJ2-7	NA	NA	CASSVPYEQYF	TGTGCCAGCAGTGTCCCTTACGAGCAGTACTTC
TRBV4-1	TRBJ2-7	TRBD2	NA	CASSQEGGLAGDEQYF	TGCGCCAGCAGCCAAGAGGGGGGACTAGCGGGAGACGAGCAGTACTTC
TRBV10-3	TRBJ2-7	NA	many	CAISGGSTYEQYF	TGTGCCATCAGTGGAGGATCGACCTACGAGCAGTACTTC
TRBV28	TRBJ2-1	NA	once	CASGTSWVYNEQFF	TGTGCCAGCGGAACTAGCTGGGTATACAATGAGCAGTTCTTC
TRBV28	TRBJ1-2	NA	many	CASTPGGRHYGYTF	TGTGCCAGCACCCCGGGGGGACGGCATTATGGCTACACCTTC
TRBV5-1	TRBJ1-3	NA	NA	CASSGTHRYSGNTIYF	TGCGCCAGCAGCGGGACCCACAGATACTCTGGAAACACCATATATTTT
TRBV3-1	TRBJ1-5	NA	many	CASSPTSNQPQHF	TGTGCCAGCAGCCCGACCTCCAATCAGCCCCAGCATTTT
TRBV4-1	TRBJ2-3	NA	NA	CASGQVRLRRNTDTQYF	TGCGCCAGCGGCCAAGTCCGCTTGAGGCGGAACACAGATACGCAGTATTTT
TRBV5-8	TRBJ1-2	NA	NA	CASSPSRSYGYTF	TGTGCCAGCAGCCCCTCCAGGTCCTATGGCTACACCTTC
TRBV20-1	TRBJ2-5	TRBD2	many	CSGRTSGRMETQYF	TGCAGTGGTCGGACTAGCGGGAGAATGGAGACCCAGTACTTC
TRBV27	TRBJ2-5	TRBD2	NA	CASSLSASGRAPRAQYF	TGTGCCAGCAGTTTATCGGCTAGCGGGAGGGCCCCCAGAGCCCAGTACTTC
TRBV29-1	TRBJ1-1	NA	few	CSAFGPDPEAFF	TGCAGCGCCTTTGGGCCTGATCCTGAAGCTTTCTTT
TRBV4-1	TRBJ2-4	NA	few	CASSQDRFNKNIQYF	TGCGCCAGCAGCCAAGATAGGTTCAACAAAAACATTCAGTACTTC
TRBV15	TRBJ1-5	NA	few	CATSKPDQPQHF	TGTGCCACCAGCAAACCCGATCAGCCCCAGCATTTT
TRBV28	TRBJ2-1	TRBD2	NA	CASSLGTSGSPRNEQFF	TGTGCCAGCAGTTTGGGGACTAGCGGGAGCCCACGGAATGAGCAGTTCTTC
TRBV9	TRBJ2-1	TRBD2	NA	CASSPRLAPLDEQFF	TGTGCCAGCAGCCCCAGACTAGCCCCGCTCGATGAGCAGTTCTTC
TRBV2	TRBJ1-4	NA	NA	CASSEFRQDEKLFF	TGTGCCAGCAGTGAGTTCCGACAGGATGAAAAACTGTTTTTT
TRBV29-1	TRBJ2-1	TRBD2	many	CSVDTPGLAGASSYNEQFF	TGCAGCGTTGATACCCCGGGACTAGCGGGAGCGAGTTCCTACAATGAGCAGTTCTTC
TRBV7-3	TRBJ2-3	TRBD2	many	CASSLSGLATDTQYF	TGTGCCAGCAGCCTCTCGGGACTAGCGACAGATACGCAGTATTTT
TRBV28	TRBJ1-4	NA	NA	CASSLSSPEKPFF	TGTGCCAGCAGTTTATCTTCCCCGGAAAAACCGTTTTTT
TRBV19	TRBJ1-5	NA	NA	CASSIRLGGDGQPQHF	TGTGCCAGTAGTATCCGGCTGGGTGGGGATGGTCAGCCCCAGCATTTT
TRBV20-1	TRBJ2-7	NA	many	CSGLGEAHREQYF	TGCAGTGGCCTAGGGGAGGCGCATCGGGAGCAGTACTTC
TRBV10-3	TRBJ2-3	NA	NA	CAISASRRDTDTQYF	TGTGCCATCAGTGCGTCGCGGCGGGACACAGATACGCAGTATTTT
TRBV3-1	TRBJ1-2	NA	many	CASSYRTSAGGYTF	TGTGCCAGCAGCTATAGGACCTCGGCGGGTGGCTACACCTTC
TRBV6-2/TRBV6-3	TRBJ2-3	NA	many	CASSQGRGADTQYF	TGTGCCAGCAGTCAGGGCAGGGGCGCAGATACGCAGTATTTT
TRBV20-1	TRBJ2-1	TRBD2	NA	CSAQSSGRERSYNEQFF	TGCAGTGCTCAATCTAGCGGGAGGGAGCGGTCCTACAATGAGCAGTTCTTC
TRBV7-2	TRBJ1-1	NA	many	CASSLPLFEGGENTEAFF	TGTGCCAGCAGCTTACCGCTCTTCGAGGGGGGCGAGAACACTGAAGCTTTCTTT
TRBV12-3/TRBV12-4	TRBJ2-5	NA	few	CASSEGPSGMETQYF	TGTGCCAGCAGCGAAGGGCCCTCCGGGATGGAGACCCAGTACTTC
TRBV6-1	TRBJ2-7	TRBD2	few	CASRTSGSHEQYF	TGTGCCAGCCGCACTAGCGGGAGCCACGAGCAGTACTTC
TRBV4-1	TRBJ1-1	TRBD1	many	CASSKGQGARGTEAFF	TGCGCCAGCAGCAAAGGACAGGGGGCGCGTGGCACTGAAGCTTTCTTT
TRBV29-1	TRBJ2-5	NA	NA	CSVEVGDTQETQYF	TGCAGCGTTGAAGTTGGAGACACCCAAGAGACCCAGTACTTC
TRBV4-1	TRBJ2-5	TRBD2	NA	CASKGGGQETQYF	TGCGCCAGCAAAGGCGGGGGCCAAGAGACCCAGTACTTC
TRBV4-3	TRBJ1-2	NA	few	CASSQEEFEGYGYTF	TGCGCCAGCAGCCAAGAAGAGTTCGAGGGCTATGGCTACACCTTC
TRBV11-3	TRBJ1-2	NA	many	CASSLGGQGEGYTF	TGTGCCAGCAGCTTAGGAGGCCAGGGTGAAGGCTACACCTTC
TRBV7-9	TRBJ2-1	TRBD1	NA	CASSLWGTGGNEQFF	TGTGCCAGCAGCTTATGGGGGACAGGGGGCAATGAGCAGTTCTTC
TRBV20-1	TRBJ2-1	TRBD2	many	CSARYTTSTYNEQFF	TGCAGTGCTAGGTATACGACTAGCACCTACAATGAGCAGTTCTTC